One sample yielded the 5 T cell receptor beta chains listed below, sequenced in a study of naive and memory T cell subsets (dated 2017 in TCRdb). What the study reported, not specific to this receptor: A few larger clonotypes were present in naive repertoires, especially CD8 naive repertoires, and these clonotypes were possibly memory cells re-expressing CD45RA.

No antigen is known for these receptors. The library came from UMI-ligation and nested PCR. Data came from an Illumina MiSeq. The beta constant-region primer was an equimolar mix of two oligonucleotides covering both TRBC1 and TRBC2. The ligated cDNA went through four rounds of PCR with nested alpha and beta constant-region primers together with the SP2 primer. TCRdb reanalyzed the raw reads on its own, using fastp at Q25 for trimming and MiXCR for clone calling, and kept in-frame beta chains. Rows with one shared CDR3 protein collapse into an entry with the most common genes and DNA. Here the sample has more than 120,000 distinct CDR3 sequences; approximately 21% occur a single time. The top ten clones comprise 0.5% to 0.75% of the sample. Sequencing input: naive CD8+ T cells from blood. The label giving this sample's cell subset or site can be read as: naive T cells, CD45RA high CD27+. All receptors come from a human donor in good health.

The rearrangement joins TRBV6-5 to TRBJ1-2, with a tentative D call TRBD1 (5 bases). With 2 bases removed from V and 6 bases from J, the gap between germline ends came to 10 bases. Germline V gives CDR1 MNHEY, CDR2 SVGAGI. There are 13 residues in the CDR3. CDR3 sequence (DNA): TGTGCCAGCAGTTACGGAGGGGCGGATGGCTACACCTTC. Amino acid sequence: CASSYGGADGYTF.

This rearrangement joins TRBV4-1 to TRBJ1-1; D is unclear. Germline V gives CDR1 MGHRA, CDR2 YSYEKL. Trimming cost V 2 bases and J 1 base, with 11 bases left between them. The CDR3 runs 15 residues. The CDR3 region is CASSQTYPGNTEAFF. CDR3 DNA sequence: TGCGCCAGCAGCCAAACTTACCCGGGGAACACTGAAGCTTTCTTT.

This clonotype showed up just a few times. The V call is TRBV27, the J call TRBJ2-7, with 12 bases aligning to TRBD2. CDR3 length: 16 residues. The V gene's germline CDR1 is MNHEY and CDR2 SMNVEV (reference sequence). Trimming cost V 5 bases and J 2 bases; bases outside gene matches: 7. The CDR3 nucleotides are TGTGCCAGCAGTCCGAGCCTAGCGGGAGGGGCCTACGAGCAGTACTTC. It yields the protein CASSPSLAGGAYEQYF.

This clonotype was seen more than once but under ten times. This sequence joins TRBV7-9 and TRBJ2-7; D ambiguous. The CDR3 is 12 amino acids. V lost 4 bases, J lost 7 bases, and 11 bases lay in between. Looked up from germline, CDR1 is SEHNR and CDR2 is FQNEAQ (reference sequence). CDR3 sequence (DNA): TGTGCCAGCAGCTGGACGGCCAATGAGCAGTACTTC. Its protein product is CASSWTANEQYF.

The CDR3 coding sequence is TGTGCCAGCAGTTTTGGCAGCGAATACGAGCAGTACTTC. Protein sequence: CASSFGSEYEQYF. The V call is TRBV27, the J call TRBJ2-7; D remains unclear. The CDR3 totals 13 residues. Germline V gene lookup returns CDR1 MNHEY and CDR2 SMNVEV (reference sequence). Deletions cut 3 bases from V and 4 bases from J, with 10 bases between.